This T cell receptor (beta chain) is from a study of CD8+ T cells in alopecia areata. RNA was isolated and reverse transcribed to cDNA, the sequencing template. Repertoires were generated with immunoSEQ multiplex PCR, while TCRdb's copy carries only in-frame clones and drops some. The sample shows 90,000 to 120,000 clones, roughly 59% of them seen only once. This clone was seen only a few times. One end of the junction does not line up with germline, which may come from a read error. The CDR3 spans 16 residues. Germline CDR1 SGHNT, CDR2 YYREEE (reference sequence). The sequencing input was CD8+ T cells sorted from blood. The receptor was derived from a human donor in good health. This chain connects TRBV5-4 to TRBJ2-5; 8 positions agree with TRBD2. This CDR3 is CASSQVAGGAQETQYF. For the CDR3, the DNA is TGCGCCAGCAGCCAAGTTGCGGGGGGAGCCCAAGAGACCCAGTACTTC. The full variable domain, its missing parts supplied by reference TRBV5-4 and TRBJ2-5, is ETGVTQSPTHLIKTRGQQVTLRCSSQSGHNTVSWYQQALGQGPQFIFQYYREEENGRGNFPPRFSGLQFPNYSSELNVNALELDDSALYLCASSQVAGGAQETQYFGPGTRLLVL.